One sample yielded the 27 T cell receptor beta chains listed below, sequenced in a study of cytomegalovirus exposure and HLA in healthy donors. This PCR relied on a set of 60 Vbeta primers and 13 Jbeta primers. Using immunoSEQ multiplex PCR, the repertoire was profiled, and TCRdb retains in-frame clones only, with some absent. The data show tens of thousands of clones, with roughly 80% seen just once and 2.5% to 3.5% held by the top ten. Sequencing used PBMCs. The source of these receptors is a woman in her thirties in good health and CMV-seronegative.

This chain joins TRBV2 and TRBJ1-1; D uncertain. Trimming pared 6 bases from V and 4 bases from J, leaving 15 bases between. This CDR3 region has 14 residues. Germline CDR1 and CDR2: SNHLY and FYNNEI. The CDR3: CASRGRVVGTEAFF. In DNA form, the CDR3 reads TGTGCCAGCAGAGGGAGAGTGGTGGGCACTGAAGCTTTCTTT. The entire variable domain, with the rest obtained from reference TRBV2 and TRBJ1-1, is as follows: EPEVTQTPSHQVTQMGQEVILRCVPISNHLYFYWYRQILGQKVEFLVSFYNNEISEKSEIFDDQFSVERPDGSNFTLKIRSTKLEDSAMYFCASRGRVVGTEAFFGQGTRLTVV.

V and J are TRBV2 and TRBJ2-7, with 9 positions matching TRBD1. The trim removed 3 bases at V and 5 bases at J, leaving 17 bases unmatched. Germline assignment: CDR1 SNHLY and CDR2 FYNNEI. The CDR3 runs 18 residues. CDR3 in amino acids: CASSDLSFSGTGYHEQYF. The CDR3 DNA reads TGTGCCAGCAGTGACCTATCCTTTTCCGGGACAGGGTACCACGAGCAGTACTTC.

V usage is TRBV5-1 and J usage is TRBJ2-7; possible D gene TRBD2, 5 bases. Between the trimmed V and J ends, which lost 0 bases and 4 bases, there was a span of 14 bases. Germline V CDR1 and CDR2: SGHRS, YFSETQ. CDR3 length: 15 amino acids. CDR3 amino acids: CASSLVAGGGYEQYF. CDR3 DNA: TGCGCCAGCAGCTTGGTGGCAGGAGGTGGTTACGAGCAGTACTTC. Supplemented by reference TRBV5-1 and TRBJ2-7, the full variable domain reads KAGVTQTPRYLIKTRGQQVTLSCSPISGHRSVSWYQQTPGQGLQFLFEYFSETQRNKGNFPGRFSGRQFSNSRSEMNVSTLELGDSALYLCASSLVAGGGYEQYFGPGTRLTVT.

This chain joins TRBV6-6 and TRBJ2-7; 11 bases align to TRBD1. Germline assignment: CDR1 MNHNY and CDR2 SVGAGI (reference sequence). Losses at the gene ends were 8 bases for V and 6 bases for J; bases not matched to a gene: 9. The CDR3 sequence is 14 residues long. CDR3 in DNA: TGTGCCAGCGGGACAGGGGGTGAAAGGGGCGAGCAGTACTTC. It codes for CASGTGGERGEQYF.

The chain joins TRBV6-1 to TRBJ1-3; possibly TRBD1 for D (5 bases). The CDR3 sequence is 13 residues long. From germline, CDR1 is MNHNS and CDR2 SASEGT. The V and J ends lost 5 bases and 1 base respectively, with 6 bases between them. CDR3 DNA sequence: TGTGCCAGCAGTTCAGGGTCTGGAAACACCATATATTTT. As protein: CASSSGSGNTIYF.

The chain joins TRBV5-1 to TRBJ2-6; TRBD1 matches at 9 bases. Germline CDR1 reads SGHRS; CDR2 reads YFSETQ. The V segment lost 2 bases and the J segment 0 bases; nucleotides outside the gene matches: 12. The CDR3 length is 20 residues. The CDR3 reads CASSFSLGQGTYSGANVLTF. As DNA, the CDR3 is TGCGCCAGCAGCTTTTCCCTCGGACAGGGGACTTACTCTGGGGCCAACGTCCTGACTTTC.

The chain combines TRBV5-1 with TRBJ1-1; 10 nucleotides match TRBD1. The germline gives CDR1 SGHRS, CDR2 YFSETQ. With V trimmed by 3 bases and J by 8 bases, 7 bases remained unmatched. The CDR3 consists of 14 residues. The CDR3 reads CASSYSGQGGEAFF. In DNA, the CDR3 is TGCGCCAGCAGCTACTCTGGACAGGGGGGCGAAGCTTTCTTT.

This clone appeared a few times. The V and J genes are TRBV5-1 and TRBJ1-1, with TRBD1 matching 11 bases. Germline CDR1 SGHRS, CDR2 YFSETQ. The CDR3 is 14 amino acids. Trimming took 4 bases from V and 7 from J; bases not matched to a gene: 6. CDR3 bases: TGCGCCAGCAGCCCGGGACAGGGGGGGAGTGAAGCTTTCTTT. This sequence encodes CASSPGQGGSEAFF.

In its sample, this clone was seen once. V usage is TRBV7-9 and J usage is TRBJ1-2; no reliable D call. Germline V lookup: CDR1 SEHNR, CDR2 FQNEAQ (reference sequence). Trimming left V 2 bases short and J 2 bases short, with 9 bases between. This CDR3 region has 14 residues. The chain's CDR3 is CASSLQQQNYGYTF. For the CDR3, the DNA is TGTGCCAGCAGCTTACAACAGCAAAACTATGGCTACACCTTC.

This rearrangement joins TRBV28 to TRBJ1-2; 10 positions agree with TRBD1. Trimming cost V 8 bases and J 0 bases; bases outside gene matches: 9. Germline CDR1 MDHEN, CDR2 SYDVKM. There are 16 residues in the CDR3. CDR3 residues: CASHRQGAIPNYGYTF. For the CDR3, the DNA is TGTGCCAGCCACCGACAGGGGGCGATTCCTAACTATGGCTACACCTTC.

This clone occurred a few times. This sequence joins TRBV2 and TRBJ1-6, with D maybe TRBD1 (6 bases). Germline V gives CDR1 SNHLY, CDR2 FYNNEI. The CDR3 length is 16 residues. V was trimmed by 0 bases and J by 7 bases, leaving 13 bases between them. The chain's CDR3 is CASSEALQGLNSPLHF. In DNA, the CDR3 is TGTGCCAGCAGTGAAGCGCTTCAGGGGTTAAATTCACCCCTCCACTTT. The full variable domain, in which reference TRBV2 and TRBJ1-6 provide the parts outside the CDR3, is EPEVTQTPSHQVTQMGQEVILRCVPISNHLYFYWYRQILGQKVEFLVSFYNNEISEKSEIFDDQFSVERPDGSNFTLKIRSTKLEDSAMYFCASSEALQGLNSPLHFGNGTRLTVT.

This clone has just a few counts. The CDR3 nucleotides are TGTGCCAGCTCACCGGGCAGGGACTCCTACGAGCAGTACTTC. As protein: CASSPGRDSYEQYF. This chain uses TRBV18 with TRBJ2-7, with D possibly being TRBD1 (5 bases). The germline V and J ends were trimmed by 3 bases and 0 bases, with 9 bases remaining between them. This CDR3 has 14 amino acids. The germline gives CDR1 KGHSH, CDR2 LQKENI.

V gene TRBV19 combines with J gene TRBJ1-1; the D gene is possibly TRBD1 (5 bases). Germline loops: CDR1 LNHDA, CDR2 SQIVND (reference sequence). CDR3 length: 14 residues. V lost 3 bases and J lost 4, with 12 bases in between. CDR3 amino acids: CASSMPGLGTEAFF. CDR3 coding DNA: TGTGCCAGTAGTATGCCAGGGTTGGGCACTGAAGCTTTCTTT. Drawing the rest from reference TRBV19 and TRBJ1-1, the complete variable domain is DGGITQSPKYLFRKEGQNVTLSCEQNLNHDAMYWYRQDPGQGLRLIYYSQIVNDFQKGDIAEGYSVSREKKESFPLTVTSAQKNPTAFYLCASSMPGLGTEAFFGQGTRLTVV.

This chain joins TRBV4-3 and TRBJ2-3, with D possibly TRBD2 on 5 matching bases. This CDR3 contains 15 residues. The V end was cut by 4 bases, the J end by 2 bases, with 13 bases between. CDR1 and CDR2 (germline): LGHNA, YSLEER. CDR3 nucleotide sequence: TGCGCCAGCAGCCTTCTGCGGGCCCACACAGATACGCAGTATTTT. This encodes CASSLLRAHTDTQYF.

This chain uses TRBV7-9 with TRBJ2-6, with 7 bases lining up with TRBD1. Germline-derived CDR1 and CDR2 are SEHNR and FQNEAQ (reference sequence). V lost 0 bases to trimming and J lost 1 base; unmatched junction nucleotides: 3. The length of the CDR3 is 17 residues. The CDR3 DNA reads TGTGCCAGCAGCTTAGCCAACAGGGGATCTGGGGCCAACGTCCTGACTTTC. Its translation: CASSLANRGSGANVLTF. Looking up the rest from reference TRBV7-9 and TRBJ2-6 gives the full variable domain: DTGVSQNPRHKITKRGQNVTFRCDPISEHNRLYWYRQTLGQGPEFLTYFQNEAQLEKSRLLSDRFSAERPKGSFSTLEIQRTEQGDSAMYLCASSLANRGSGANVLTFGAGSRLTVL.

This clone came up a few times. CDR3 loop: CASSRGVSDYEQYF. CDR3 nucleotides: TGCGCCAGCAGCCGAGGCGTGAGTGACTACGAGCAGTACTTC. V and J are TRBV4-1 and TRBJ2-7, with D hard to call. CDR1 is MGHRA and CDR2 is YSYEKL in the germline V gene. The ends were cut back, 4 bases at V and 3 bases at J, with 13 bases in the middle. The CDR3 consists of 14 residues.

The CDR3 loop is CAISGHADTDTQYF. Written as DNA, the CDR3 is TGTGCCATCAGTGGGCACGCCGACACAGATACGCAGTATTTT. This chain links TRBV10-3 with TRBJ2-3; D is ambiguous. Germline assignment: CDR1 ENHRY and CDR2 SYGVKD. V was shortened by 4 bases and J by 2 bases, with 10 bases between the two germline ends. CDR3 size: 14 residues.

The V call is TRBV6-6, the J call TRBJ1-1; tentative D call: TRBD1 (6 bases). The CDR3 has 13 amino acids. Germline CDR1 is MNHNY and CDR2 is SVGAGI (reference sequence). V was pared by 4 bases and J by 1 base, with 7 bases between. CDR3 nucleotides: TGTGCCAGCAGTTGGGGACAGAACACTGAAGCTTTCTTT. It is translated as CASSWGQNTEAFF.

This clone was found once. The chain recombines TRBV7-8 with TRBJ1-5, with D unresolved. Trimming left V 5 bases short and J 1 base short, with 18 bases between. This CDR3 has 17 residues. CDR1 SGHVS and CDR2 FQNEAQ come from the germline V gene. The CDR3 loop reads CASSLRIRVESNQPQHF. In nucleotides, the CDR3 is TGTGCCAGCAGCCTTAGAATCCGGGTGGAAAGCAATCAGCCCCAGCATTTT. The whole variable domain, remainder taken from reference TRBV7-8 and TRBJ1-5, is GAGVSQSPRYKVAKRGQDVALRCDPISGHVSLFWYQQALGQGPEFLTYFQNEAQLDKSGLPSDRFFAERPEGSVSTLKIQRTQQEDSAVYLCASSLRIRVESNQPQHFGDGTRLSIL.

J is TRBJ2-5 and V is TRBV10-3; 11 bases are shared with TRBD2. Trimming at V came to 10 bases and at J to 4 bases, leaving 8 bases not matched to a gene. Germline CDR1 is ENHRY and CDR2 is SYGVKD. The CDR3 is 14 amino acids. The CDR3 DNA reads TGTGCCACCGATAGCGGGGGGGCCTTAGAGACCCAGTACTTC. Encoded protein: CATDSGGALETQYF.

The chain couples TRBV5-1 to TRBJ1-1, with D maybe TRBD1 (6 bases). The V gene lost 0 bases and the J gene lost 3 bases, with 12 bases spanning the gap. Germline V gives CDR1 SGHRS, CDR2 YFSETQ. The CDR3 runs 15 residues. The CDR3 DNA sequence: TGCGCCAGCAGCTTGGGAGGGGGTATGGACACTGAAGCTTTCTTT. Its translation: CASSLGGGMDTEAFF.

The chain employs TRBV5-8 and TRBJ1-5, with TRBD1 identical over 11 bases. V was pared by 4 bases and J by 6 bases, with 12 bases of the junction left unmatched. This CDR3 has 17 residues. Germline V CDR1 and CDR2: SGHTS, YDEGEE. The CDR3: CASSHHPGQGGGQPQHF. CDR3 DNA: TGTGCCAGCAGCCACCATCCGGGACAGGGGGGGGGTCAGCCCCAGCATTTT.

The CDR3 reads CASSVVPSRNTEAFF. CDR3 coding DNA: TGTGCCAGCAGCGTAGTCCCGAGTAGGAACACTGAAGCTTTCTTT. This rearrangement joins TRBV9 to TRBJ1-1, with no clear D. Germline V CDR1 and CDR2: SGDLS, YYNGEE. This CDR3 comprises 15 residues. V was pared by 0 bases and J by 1 base, with 10 bases between. Full variable domain (outside the CDR3, taken from reference TRBV9 and TRBJ1-1): DSGVTQTPKHLITATGQRVTLRCSPRSGDLSVYWYQQSLDQGLQFLIQYYNGEERAKGNILERFSAQQFPDLHSELNLSSLELGDSALYFCASSVVPSRNTEAFFGQGTRLTVV.

The chain uses TRBV5-5 and TRBJ1-1; D may be TRBD1 (5 bases). The length of the CDR3 is 14 residues. In germline, CDR1 is SGHKS, CDR2 YYEKEE (reference sequence). Trimming cost V 0 bases and J 3 bases, with 9 bases left between them. The CDR3 DNA follows: TGTGCCAGCAGCTTGGACGGGGACTACACTGAAGCTTTCTTT. It yields the protein CASSLDGDYTEAFF.

The V and J genes are TRBV4-3 and TRBJ1-1; D not resolved. The CDR3 has 16 residues. Germline V gives CDR1 LGHNA, CDR2 YSLEER. V was trimmed by 0 bases and J by 1 base, leaving 12 bases between them. The CDR3 region is CASSQDLRVPNTEAFF. CDR3 coding DNA: TGCGCCAGCAGCCAAGATCTGAGGGTTCCGAACACTGAAGCTTTCTTT.

The chain recombines TRBV5-1 with TRBJ2-7; D may be TRBD1 (6 bases). Germline CDR1 is SGHRS and CDR2 is YFSETQ. Trimming removed 4 bases at V and 6 bases at J, with 20 bases between. This CDR3 is 15 amino acids long. CDR3 protein: CASSANTQGSREQYF. In DNA form, the CDR3 reads TGCGCCAGCAGCGCCAACACACAGGGATCCCGCGAGCAGTACTTC. Full variable domain (remainder filled in from reference TRBV5-1 and TRBJ2-7): KAGVTQTPRYLIKTRGQQVTLSCSPISGHRSVSWYQQTPGQGLQFLFEYFSETQRNKGNFPGRFSGRQFSNSRSEMNVSTLELGDSALYLCASSANTQGSREQYFGPGTRLTVT.

This chain joins TRBV6-1 and TRBJ2-1; a possible D gene is TRBD1 (6 bases). This CDR3 is built from 12 residues. Germline values: CDR1 MNHNS, CDR2 SASEGT. Trimming left V 10 bases short and J 4 bases short, with 11 bases between. This chain's CDR3 is CATRTEYNEQFF. DNA of the CDR3: TGTGCCACCCGGACAGAGTACAATGAGCAGTTCTTC.